This T cell receptor (beta chain) was sequenced during a study of post-analysis software for immune sequencing data. Regarding this clonotype: The antigen is not known. One junction end does not reproduce the germline sequence, and a read error may be involved.

Study observations and caveats: Among about 5 TRBV segments more frequent in patients than controls were TRBV5-6, TRBV5-1 and TRBV20-1.

The library was made from cDNA and included unique molecular identifiers. TCRdb independently ran MiXCR on the PCR reads; one entry per CDR3 protein. The sample contains about 800,000 distinct CDR3 sequences, roughly 27% of which appear only once. The CDR3 loop spans 14 amino acids. The germline V gene has CDR1 MNHEY and CDR2 SVGAGI. The V call is TRBV6-5, the J call TRBJ1-2; no firm D call. The sequence was collected from a girl aged 10 to 17 with multiple sclerosis. The sample consisted of blood. The DNA of the CDR3 is TGTGCCGGCAGTTACTCTGGAAGCGGCTATGGCTACACCTTC. Its translation: CAGSYSGSGYGYTF.